The TCR beta chain under discussion was sequenced for a study of CD8+ T cells in alopecia areata. RNA extraction and reverse transcription yielded cDNA as sequencing template. Generated by immunoSEQ multiplex PCR, the TCRdb table keeps only in-frame clones and is missing some. The table has some 150,000 clones, around two thirds seen once; the top ten hold about 38%. This clone has only a few counts. PBMCs, the starting material, were the source of sorted CD4+ and CD8+ T cells. Material for sequencing was CD8+ T cells sorted from blood. This TCR was recovered from a human donor in good health.

In DNA, the CDR3 is TGTGCCAGCAGCTCGGCGGGAGGGCTCTACAATGAGCAGTTCTTC. It encodes CASSSAGGLYNEQFF. The J gene is TRBJ2-1, the V gene TRBV13; TRBD2 aligns across 9 bases. V lost 4 bases and J lost 3; bases outside the gene matches: 4. Germline V gene sequence: CDR1 PRHDT, CDR2 FYEKMQ (reference sequence). The CDR3 contains 15 residues.